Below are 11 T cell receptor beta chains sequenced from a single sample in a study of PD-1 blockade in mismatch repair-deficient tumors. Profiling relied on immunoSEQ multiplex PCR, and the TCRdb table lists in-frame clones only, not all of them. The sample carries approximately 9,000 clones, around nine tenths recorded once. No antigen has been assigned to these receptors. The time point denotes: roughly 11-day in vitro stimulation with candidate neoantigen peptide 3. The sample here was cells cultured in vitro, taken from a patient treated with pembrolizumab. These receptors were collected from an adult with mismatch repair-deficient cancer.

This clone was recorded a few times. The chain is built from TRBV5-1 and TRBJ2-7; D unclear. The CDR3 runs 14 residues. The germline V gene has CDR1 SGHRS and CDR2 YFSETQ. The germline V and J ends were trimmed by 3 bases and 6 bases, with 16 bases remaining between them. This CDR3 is CASSYAVPPAEQYF. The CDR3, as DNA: TGCGCCAGCAGCTACGCAGTCCCCCCCGCCGAGCAGTACTTC.

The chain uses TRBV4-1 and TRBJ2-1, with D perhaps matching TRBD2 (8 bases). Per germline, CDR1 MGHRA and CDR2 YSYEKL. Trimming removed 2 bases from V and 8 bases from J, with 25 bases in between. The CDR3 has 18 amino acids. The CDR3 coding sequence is TGCGCCAGCAGCCAAAGGGGGCAGCGGGAGATCGGGGTGGATGAGCAGTTCTTC. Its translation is CASSQRGQREIGVDEQFF.

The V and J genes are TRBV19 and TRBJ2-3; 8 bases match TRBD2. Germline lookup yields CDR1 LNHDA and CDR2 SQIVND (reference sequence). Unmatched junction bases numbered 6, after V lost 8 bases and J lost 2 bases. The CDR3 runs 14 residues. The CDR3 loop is CASRAGDLTDTQYF. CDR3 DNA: TGTGCCAGTCGAGCGGGAGACCTCACAGATACGCAGTATTTT.

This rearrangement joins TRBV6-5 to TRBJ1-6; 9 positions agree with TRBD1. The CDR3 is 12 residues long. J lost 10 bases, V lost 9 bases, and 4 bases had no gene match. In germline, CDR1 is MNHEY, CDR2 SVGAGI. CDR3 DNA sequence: TGTGCCAGTGGGACAGGGTGGTCACCCCTCCACTTT. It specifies CASGTGWSPLHF.

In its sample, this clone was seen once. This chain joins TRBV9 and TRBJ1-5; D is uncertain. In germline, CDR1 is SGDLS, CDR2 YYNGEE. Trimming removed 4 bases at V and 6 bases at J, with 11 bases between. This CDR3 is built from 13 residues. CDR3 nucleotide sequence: TGTGCCAGCAGCCCCCCCTCGGGTCAGCCCCAGCATTTT. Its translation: CASSPPSGQPQHF.

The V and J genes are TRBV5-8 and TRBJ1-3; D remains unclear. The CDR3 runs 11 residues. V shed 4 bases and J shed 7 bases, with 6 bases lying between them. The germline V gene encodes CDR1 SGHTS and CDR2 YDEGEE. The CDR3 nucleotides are TGTGCCAGCAGCAATATCAACACCATATATTTT. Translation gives CASSNINTIYF.

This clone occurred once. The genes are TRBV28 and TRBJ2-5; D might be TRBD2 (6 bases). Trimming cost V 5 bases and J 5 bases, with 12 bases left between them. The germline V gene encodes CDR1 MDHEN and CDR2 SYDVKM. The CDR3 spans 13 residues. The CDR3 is CASSPGGGETQYF. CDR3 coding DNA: TGTGCCAGCAGTCCCGGTGGAGGGGAGACCCAGTACTTC.

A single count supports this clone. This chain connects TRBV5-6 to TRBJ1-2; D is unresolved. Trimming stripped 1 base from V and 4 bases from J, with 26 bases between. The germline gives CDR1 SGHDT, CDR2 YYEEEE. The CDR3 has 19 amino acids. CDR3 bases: TGTGCCAGCAGCTTGAACTCAGAGTACCAACTATGGTCCGGCTATGGCTACACCTTC. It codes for CASSLNSEYQLWSGYGYTF.

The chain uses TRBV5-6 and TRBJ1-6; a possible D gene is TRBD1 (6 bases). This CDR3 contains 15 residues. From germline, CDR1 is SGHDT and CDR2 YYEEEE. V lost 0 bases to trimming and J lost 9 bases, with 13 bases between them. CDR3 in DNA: TGTGCCAGCAGCTTGGCTCCAGGGGAGACTTCACCCCTCCACTTT. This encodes CASSLAPGETSPLHF.

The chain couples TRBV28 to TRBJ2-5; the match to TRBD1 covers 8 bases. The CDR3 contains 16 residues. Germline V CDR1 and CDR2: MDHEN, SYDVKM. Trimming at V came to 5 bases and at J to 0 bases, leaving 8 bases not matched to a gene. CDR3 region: CASSARQGNYQETQYF. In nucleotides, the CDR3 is TGTGCCAGCAGTGCACGACAGGGGAATTACCAAGAGACCCAGTACTTC.

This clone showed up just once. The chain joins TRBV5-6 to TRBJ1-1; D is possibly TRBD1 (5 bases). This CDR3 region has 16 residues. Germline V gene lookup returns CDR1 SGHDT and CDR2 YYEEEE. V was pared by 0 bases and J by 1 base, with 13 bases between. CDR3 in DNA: TGTGCCAGCAGCTTGGAAGAGGGGCGCAAGAACACTGAAGCTTTCTTT. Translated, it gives CASSLEEGRKNTEAFF.